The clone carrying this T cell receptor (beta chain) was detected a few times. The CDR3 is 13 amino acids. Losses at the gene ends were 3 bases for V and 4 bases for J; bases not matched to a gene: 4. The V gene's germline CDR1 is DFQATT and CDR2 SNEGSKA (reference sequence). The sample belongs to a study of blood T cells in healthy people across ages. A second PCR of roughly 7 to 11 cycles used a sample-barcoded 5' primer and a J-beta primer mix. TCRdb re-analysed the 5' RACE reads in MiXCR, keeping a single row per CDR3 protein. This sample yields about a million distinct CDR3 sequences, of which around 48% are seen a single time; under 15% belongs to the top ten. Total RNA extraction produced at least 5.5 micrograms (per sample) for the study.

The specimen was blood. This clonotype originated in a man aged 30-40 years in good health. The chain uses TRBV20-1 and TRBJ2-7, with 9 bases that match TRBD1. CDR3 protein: CSARGQGVYEQYF. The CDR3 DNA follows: TGCAGTGCTAGGGGACAGGGCGTTTACGAGCAGTACTTC.